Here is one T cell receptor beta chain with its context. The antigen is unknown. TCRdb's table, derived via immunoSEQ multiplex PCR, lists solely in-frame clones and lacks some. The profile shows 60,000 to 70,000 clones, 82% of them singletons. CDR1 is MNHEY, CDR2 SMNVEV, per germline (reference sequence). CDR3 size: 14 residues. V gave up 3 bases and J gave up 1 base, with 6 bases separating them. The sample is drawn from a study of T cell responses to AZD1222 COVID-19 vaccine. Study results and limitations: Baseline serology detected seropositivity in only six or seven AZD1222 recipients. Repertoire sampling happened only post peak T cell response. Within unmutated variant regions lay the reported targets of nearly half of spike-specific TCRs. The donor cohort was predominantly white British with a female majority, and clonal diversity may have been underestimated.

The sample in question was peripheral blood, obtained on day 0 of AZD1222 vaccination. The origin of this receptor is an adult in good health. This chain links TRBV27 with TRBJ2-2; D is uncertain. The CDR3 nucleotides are TGTGCCAGCAGTTTTAGAGAGAACACCGGGGAGCTGTTTTTT. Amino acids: CASSFRENTGELFF.